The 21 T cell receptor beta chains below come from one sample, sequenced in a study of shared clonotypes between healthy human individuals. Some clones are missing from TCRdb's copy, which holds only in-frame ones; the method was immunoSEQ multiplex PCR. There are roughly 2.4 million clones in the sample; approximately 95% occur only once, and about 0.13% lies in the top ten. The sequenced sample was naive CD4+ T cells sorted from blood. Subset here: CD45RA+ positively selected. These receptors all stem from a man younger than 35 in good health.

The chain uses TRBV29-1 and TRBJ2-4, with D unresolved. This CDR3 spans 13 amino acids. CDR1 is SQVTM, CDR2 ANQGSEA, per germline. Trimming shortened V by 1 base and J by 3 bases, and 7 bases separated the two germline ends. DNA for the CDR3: TGCAGCGTTGAAGCGGGCGGCAAAAACATTCAGTACTTC. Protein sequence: CSVEAGGKNIQYF.

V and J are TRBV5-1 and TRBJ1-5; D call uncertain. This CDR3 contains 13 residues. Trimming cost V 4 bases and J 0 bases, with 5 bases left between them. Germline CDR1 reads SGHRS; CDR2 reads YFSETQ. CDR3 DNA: TGCGCCAGCAGCGTAAATAGCAATCAGCCCCAGCATTTT. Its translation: CASSVNSNQPQHF. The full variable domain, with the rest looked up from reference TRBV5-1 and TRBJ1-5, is KAGVTQTPRYLIKTRGQQVTLSCSPISGHRSVSWYQQTPGQGLQFLFEYFSETQRNKGNFPGRFSGRQFSNSRSEMNVSTLELGDSALYLCASSVNSNQPQHFGDGTRLSIL.

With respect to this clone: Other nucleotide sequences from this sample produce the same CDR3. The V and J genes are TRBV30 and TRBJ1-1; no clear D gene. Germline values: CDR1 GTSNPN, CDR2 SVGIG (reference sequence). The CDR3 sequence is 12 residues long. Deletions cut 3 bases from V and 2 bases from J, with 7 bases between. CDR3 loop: CAWRARNTEAFF. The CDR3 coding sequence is TGTGCCTGGAGAGCTCGAAACACTGAAGCTTTCTTT.

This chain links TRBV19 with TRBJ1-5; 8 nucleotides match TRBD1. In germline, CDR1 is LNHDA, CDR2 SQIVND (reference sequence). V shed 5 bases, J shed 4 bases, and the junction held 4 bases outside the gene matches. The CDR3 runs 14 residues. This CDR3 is CASSLRDRNQPQHF. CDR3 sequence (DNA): TGTGCCAGTAGTCTCCGGGACAGGAATCAGCCCCAGCATTTT. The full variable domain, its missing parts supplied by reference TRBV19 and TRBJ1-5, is DGGITQSPKYLFRKEGQNVTLSCEQNLNHDAMYWYRQDPGQGLRLIYYSQIVNDFQKGDIAEGYSVSREKKESFPLTVTSAQKNPTAFYLCASSLRDRNQPQHFGDGTRLSIL.

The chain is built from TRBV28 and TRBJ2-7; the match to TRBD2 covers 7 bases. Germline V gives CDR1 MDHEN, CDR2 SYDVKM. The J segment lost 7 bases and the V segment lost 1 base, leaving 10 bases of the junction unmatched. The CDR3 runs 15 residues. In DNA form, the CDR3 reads TGTGCCAGCAGTTTATTGGCTAGCGGTCATGAGGAGCAGTACTTC. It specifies CASSLLASGHEEQYF.

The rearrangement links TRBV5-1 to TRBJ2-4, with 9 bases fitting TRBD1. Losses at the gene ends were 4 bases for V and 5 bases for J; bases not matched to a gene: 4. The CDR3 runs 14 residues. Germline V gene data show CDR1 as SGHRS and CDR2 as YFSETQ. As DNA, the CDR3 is TGCGCCAGCAGCCCACAGGGGGCGCAAAACATTCAGTACTTC. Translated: CASSPQGAQNIQYF.

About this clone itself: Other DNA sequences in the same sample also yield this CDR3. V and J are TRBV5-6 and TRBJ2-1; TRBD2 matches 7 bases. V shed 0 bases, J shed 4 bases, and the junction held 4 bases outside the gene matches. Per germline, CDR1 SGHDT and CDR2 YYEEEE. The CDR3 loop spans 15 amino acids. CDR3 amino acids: CASSLGLATYNEQFF. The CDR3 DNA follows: TGTGCCAGCAGCTTGGGACTAGCTACGTACAATGAGCAGTTCTTC.

The CDR3 coding sequence is TGTGCCAGCAAGGAGGGGGCCGACTACGAGCAGTACTTC. Translation: CASKEGADYEQYF. V is TRBV21-1 and J is TRBJ2-7; the table gives TRBD1 as D, unverified against the DNA. TRBV21-1 counts as a pseudogene. The CDR3 has 13 amino acids.

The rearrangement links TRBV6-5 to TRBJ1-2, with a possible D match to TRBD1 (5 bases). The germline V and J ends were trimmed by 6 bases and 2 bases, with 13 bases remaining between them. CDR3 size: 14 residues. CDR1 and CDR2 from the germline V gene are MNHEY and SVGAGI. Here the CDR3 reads CASSRGTANYGYTF. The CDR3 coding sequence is TGTGCCAGCAGCCGTGGGACGGCGAACTATGGCTACACCTTC.

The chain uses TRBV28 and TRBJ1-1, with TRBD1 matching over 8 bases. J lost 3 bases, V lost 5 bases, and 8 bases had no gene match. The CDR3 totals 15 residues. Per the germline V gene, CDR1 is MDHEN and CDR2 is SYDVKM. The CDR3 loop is CASSPPRQGYTEAFF. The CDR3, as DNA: TGTGCCAGCAGTCCTCCCCGACAGGGGTACACTGAAGCTTTCTTT.

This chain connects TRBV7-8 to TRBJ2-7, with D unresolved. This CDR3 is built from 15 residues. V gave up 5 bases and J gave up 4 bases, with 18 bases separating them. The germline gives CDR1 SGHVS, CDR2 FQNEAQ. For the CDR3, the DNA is TGTGCCAGCAGCACACCTGGTCCCAGGACGTACGAGCAGTACTTC. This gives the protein CASSTPGPRTYEQYF.

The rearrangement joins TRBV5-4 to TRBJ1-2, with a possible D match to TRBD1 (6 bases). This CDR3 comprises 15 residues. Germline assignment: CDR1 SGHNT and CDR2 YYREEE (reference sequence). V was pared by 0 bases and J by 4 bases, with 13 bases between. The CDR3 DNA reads TGTGCCAGCAGCTTGGGTTTCACAGGGACCTATGGCTACACCTTC. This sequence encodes CASSLGFTGTYGYTF.

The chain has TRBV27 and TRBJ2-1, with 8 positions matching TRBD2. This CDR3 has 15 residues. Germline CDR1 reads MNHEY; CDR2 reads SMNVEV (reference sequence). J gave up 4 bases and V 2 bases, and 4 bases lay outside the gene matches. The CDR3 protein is CASSLVLAAYNEQFF. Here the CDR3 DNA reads TGTGCCAGCAGTTTAGTACTAGCGGCTTACAATGAGCAGTTCTTC.

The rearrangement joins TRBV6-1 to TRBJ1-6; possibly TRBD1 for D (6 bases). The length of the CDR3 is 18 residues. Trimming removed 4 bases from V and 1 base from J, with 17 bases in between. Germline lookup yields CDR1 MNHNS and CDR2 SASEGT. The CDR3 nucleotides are TGTGCCAGCAGTGTTGGGGATCTAAGGGGGTCCTATAATTCACCCCTCCACTTT. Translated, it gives CASSVGDLRGSYNSPLHF.

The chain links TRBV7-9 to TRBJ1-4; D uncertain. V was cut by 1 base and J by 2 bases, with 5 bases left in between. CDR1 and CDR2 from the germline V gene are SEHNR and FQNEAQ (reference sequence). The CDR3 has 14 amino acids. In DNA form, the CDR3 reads TGTGCCAGCAGCTTAGGCCATACTAATGAAAAACTGTTTTTT. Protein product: CASSLGHTNEKLFF.

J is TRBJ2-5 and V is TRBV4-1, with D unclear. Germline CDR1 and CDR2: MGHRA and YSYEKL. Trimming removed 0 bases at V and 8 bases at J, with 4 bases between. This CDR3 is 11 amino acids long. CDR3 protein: CASSQENTQYF. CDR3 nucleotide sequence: TGCGCCAGCAGCCAAGAAAACACCCAGTACTTC.

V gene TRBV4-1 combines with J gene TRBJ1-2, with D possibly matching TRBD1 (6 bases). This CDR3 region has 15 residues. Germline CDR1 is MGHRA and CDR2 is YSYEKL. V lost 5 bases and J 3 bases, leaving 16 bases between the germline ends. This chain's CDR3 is CASSARRDTHYGYTF. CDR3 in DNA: TGCGCCAGCAGCGCTAGGAGGGACACCCACTATGGCTACACCTTC.

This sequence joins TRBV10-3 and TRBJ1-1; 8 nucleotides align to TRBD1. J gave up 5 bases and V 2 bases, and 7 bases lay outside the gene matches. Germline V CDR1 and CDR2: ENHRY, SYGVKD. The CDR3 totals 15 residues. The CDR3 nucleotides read TGTGCCATCAGTGAGAGTGGACAGGGAAGGACTGAAGCTTTCTTT. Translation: CAISESGQGRTEAFF.

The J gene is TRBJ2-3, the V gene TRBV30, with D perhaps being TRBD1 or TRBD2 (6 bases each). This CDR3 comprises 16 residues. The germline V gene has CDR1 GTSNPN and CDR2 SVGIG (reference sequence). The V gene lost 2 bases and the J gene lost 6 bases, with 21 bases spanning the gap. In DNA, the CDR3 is TGTGCCTGGAGTCCTAAAGACCCGGGGGCGGGGGATACGCAGTATTTT. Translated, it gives CAWSPKDPGAGDTQYF.

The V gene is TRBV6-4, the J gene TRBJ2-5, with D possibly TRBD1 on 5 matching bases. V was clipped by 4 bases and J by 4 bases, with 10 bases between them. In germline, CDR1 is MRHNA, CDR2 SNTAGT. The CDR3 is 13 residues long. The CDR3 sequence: CASSGQLLETQYF. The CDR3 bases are TGTGCCAGCAGTGGACAGCTGTTAGAGACCCAGTACTTC.

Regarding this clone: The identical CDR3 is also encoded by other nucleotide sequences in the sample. The CDR3 protein is CASSPSETQYF. CDR3 DNA: TGTGCCAGCTCACCGAGCGAGACCCAGTACTTC. V usage is TRBV18 and J usage is TRBJ2-5; D unclear. Deletions cut 3 bases from V and 5 bases from J, with 4 bases between. The germline V gene has CDR1 KGHSH and CDR2 LQKENI. There are 11 residues in the CDR3.